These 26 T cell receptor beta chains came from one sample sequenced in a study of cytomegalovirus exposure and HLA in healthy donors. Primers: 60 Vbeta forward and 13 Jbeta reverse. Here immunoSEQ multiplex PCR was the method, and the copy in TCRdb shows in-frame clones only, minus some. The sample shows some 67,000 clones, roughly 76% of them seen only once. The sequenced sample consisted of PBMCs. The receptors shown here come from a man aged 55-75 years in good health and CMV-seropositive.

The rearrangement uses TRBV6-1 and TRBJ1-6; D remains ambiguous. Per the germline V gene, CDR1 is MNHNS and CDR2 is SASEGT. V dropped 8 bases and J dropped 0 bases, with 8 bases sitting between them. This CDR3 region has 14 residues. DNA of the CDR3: TGTGCCAGCGGTCTAAGCTCCTATAATTCACCCCTCCACTTT. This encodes CASGLSSYNSPLHF.

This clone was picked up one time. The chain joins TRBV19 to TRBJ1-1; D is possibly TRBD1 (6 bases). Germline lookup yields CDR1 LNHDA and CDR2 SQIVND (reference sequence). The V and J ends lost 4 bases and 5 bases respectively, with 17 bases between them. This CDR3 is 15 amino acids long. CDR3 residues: CASSNQRDMSTEAFF. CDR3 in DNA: TGTGCCAGTAGTAACCAGAGGGACATGTCGACTGAAGCTTTCTTT.

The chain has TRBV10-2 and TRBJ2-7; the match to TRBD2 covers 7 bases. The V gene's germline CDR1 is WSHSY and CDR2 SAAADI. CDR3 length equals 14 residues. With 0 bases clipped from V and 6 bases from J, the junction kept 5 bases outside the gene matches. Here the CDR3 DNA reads TGCGCCAGCAGTGAGTCGGGGGGAGGGCGCGAGCAGTACTTC. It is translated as CASSESGGGREQYF.

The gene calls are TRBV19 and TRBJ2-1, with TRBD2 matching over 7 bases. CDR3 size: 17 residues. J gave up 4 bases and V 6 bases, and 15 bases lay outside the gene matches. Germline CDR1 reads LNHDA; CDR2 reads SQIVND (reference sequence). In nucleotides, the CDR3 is TGTGCCAGTAGGGGGGGGTGGACGGGGGAGCAGTACAATGAGCAGTTCTTC. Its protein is CASRGGWTGEQYNEQFF.

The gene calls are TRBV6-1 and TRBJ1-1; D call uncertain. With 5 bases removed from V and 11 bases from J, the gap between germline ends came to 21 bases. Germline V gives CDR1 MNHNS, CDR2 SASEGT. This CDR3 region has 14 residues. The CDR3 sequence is CASSRERTRAFAFF. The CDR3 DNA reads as TGTGCCAGCAGTAGAGAAAGGACGCGGGCTTTTGCTTTCTTT.

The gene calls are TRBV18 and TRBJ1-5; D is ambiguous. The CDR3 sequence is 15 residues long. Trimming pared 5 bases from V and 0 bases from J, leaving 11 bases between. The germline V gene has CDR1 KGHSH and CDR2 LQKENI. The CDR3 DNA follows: TGTGCCAGCTCATCCGGGTCCGCTAGCAATCAGCCCCAGCATTTT. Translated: CASSSGSASNQPQHF.

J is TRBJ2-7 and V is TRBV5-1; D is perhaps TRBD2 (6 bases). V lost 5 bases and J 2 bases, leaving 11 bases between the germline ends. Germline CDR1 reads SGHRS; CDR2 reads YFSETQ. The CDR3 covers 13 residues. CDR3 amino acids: CASREGSAYEQYF. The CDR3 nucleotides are TGCGCCAGCAGGGAGGGTTCGGCCTACGAGCAGTACTTC.

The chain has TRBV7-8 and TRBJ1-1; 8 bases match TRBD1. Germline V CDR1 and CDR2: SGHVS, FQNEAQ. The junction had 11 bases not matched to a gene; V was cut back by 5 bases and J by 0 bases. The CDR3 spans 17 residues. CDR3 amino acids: CASSKGQGRALNTEAFF. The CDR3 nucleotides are TGTGCCAGCAGCAAAGGACAGGGACGGGCCTTGAACACTGAAGCTTTCTTT.

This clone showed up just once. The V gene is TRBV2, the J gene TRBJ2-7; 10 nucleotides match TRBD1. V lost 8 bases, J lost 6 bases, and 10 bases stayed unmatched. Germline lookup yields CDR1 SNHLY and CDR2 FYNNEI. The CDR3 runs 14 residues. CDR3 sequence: CASGRDRGSAEQYF. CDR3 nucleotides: TGTGCCAGCGGCCGGGACAGGGGATCCGCCGAGCAGTACTTC.

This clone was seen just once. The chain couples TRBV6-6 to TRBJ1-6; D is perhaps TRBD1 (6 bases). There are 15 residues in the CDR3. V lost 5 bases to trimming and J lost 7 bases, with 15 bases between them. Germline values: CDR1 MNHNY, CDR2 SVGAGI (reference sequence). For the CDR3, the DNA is TGTGCCAGCAGTCCCTCCGGGACAAGGAATTCACCCCTCCACTTT. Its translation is CASSPSGTRNSPLHF.

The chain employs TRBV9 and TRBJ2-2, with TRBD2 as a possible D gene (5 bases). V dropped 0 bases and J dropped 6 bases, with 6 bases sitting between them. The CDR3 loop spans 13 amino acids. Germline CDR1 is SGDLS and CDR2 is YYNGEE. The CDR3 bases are TGTGCCAGCAGCGTAGGCGGGCCCGGGGAGCTGTTTTTT. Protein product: CASSVGGPGELFF.

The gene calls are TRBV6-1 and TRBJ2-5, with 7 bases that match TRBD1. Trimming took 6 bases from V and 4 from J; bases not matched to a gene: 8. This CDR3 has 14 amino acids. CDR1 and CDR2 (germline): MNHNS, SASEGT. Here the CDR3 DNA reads TGTGCCAGCAGGGACAGGTATCGCGGAGAGACCCAGTACTTC. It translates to CASRDRYRGETQYF.

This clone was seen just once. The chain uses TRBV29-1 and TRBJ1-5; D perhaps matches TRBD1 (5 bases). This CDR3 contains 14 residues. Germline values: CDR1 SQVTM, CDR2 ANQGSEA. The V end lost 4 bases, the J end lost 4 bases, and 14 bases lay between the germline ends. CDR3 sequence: CSVAGGGWNQPQHF. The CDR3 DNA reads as TGCAGCGTTGCCGGGGGAGGGTGGAATCAGCCCCAGCATTTT. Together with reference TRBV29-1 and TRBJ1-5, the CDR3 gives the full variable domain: SAVISQKPSRDICQRGTSLTIQCQVDSQVTMMFWYRQQPGQSLTLIATANQGSEATYESGFVIDKFPISRPNLTFSTLTVSNMSPEDSSIYLCSVAGGGWNQPQHFGDGTRLSIL.

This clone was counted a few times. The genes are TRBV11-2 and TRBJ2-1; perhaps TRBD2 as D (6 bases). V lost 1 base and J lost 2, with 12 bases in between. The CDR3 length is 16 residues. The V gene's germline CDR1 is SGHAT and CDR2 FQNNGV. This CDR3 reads CASSLGDFNPYNEQFF. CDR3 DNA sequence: TGTGCCAGCAGCTTAGGGGACTTCAATCCCTACAATGAGCAGTTCTTC.

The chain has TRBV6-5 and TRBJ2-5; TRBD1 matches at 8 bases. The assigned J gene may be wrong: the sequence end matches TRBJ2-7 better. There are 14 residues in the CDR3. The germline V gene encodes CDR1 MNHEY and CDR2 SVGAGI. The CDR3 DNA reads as TGTGCCAGCAGTTACGATGACAGGGGCTACGAGCAGTACTTC. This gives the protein CASSYDDRGYEQYF.

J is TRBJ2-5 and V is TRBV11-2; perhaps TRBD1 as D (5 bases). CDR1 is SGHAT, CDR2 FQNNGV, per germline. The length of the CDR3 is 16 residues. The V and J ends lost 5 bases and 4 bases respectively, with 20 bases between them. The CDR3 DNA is TGTGCCAGCAGCCCTACACGCCTAGGGGCCGTAGAGACCCAGTACTTC. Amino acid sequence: CASSPTRLGAVETQYF.

The CDR3 nucleotides read TGTGCCAGCAGCTTAGGGGACAGGGAGCGCGAGGATGAGCAGTTCTTC. Protein product: CASSLGDREREDEQFF. This sequence joins TRBV7-9 and TRBJ2-1; the match to TRBD1 covers 9 bases. The CDR3 is made up of 16 amino acids. From germline, CDR1 is SEHNR and CDR2 FQNEAQ (reference sequence). J lost 8 bases, V lost 1 base, and 9 bases had no gene match.

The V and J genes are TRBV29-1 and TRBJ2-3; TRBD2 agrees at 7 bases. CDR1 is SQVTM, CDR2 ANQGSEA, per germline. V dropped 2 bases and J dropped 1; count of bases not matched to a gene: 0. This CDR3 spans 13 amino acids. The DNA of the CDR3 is TGCAGCGTTGAAACTAGCGGCACAGATACGCAGTATTTT. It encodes CSVETSGTDTQYF.

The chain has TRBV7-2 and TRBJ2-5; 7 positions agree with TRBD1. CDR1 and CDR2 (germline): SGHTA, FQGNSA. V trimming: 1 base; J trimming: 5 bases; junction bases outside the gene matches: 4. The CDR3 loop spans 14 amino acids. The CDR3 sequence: CASSLGQGSETQYF. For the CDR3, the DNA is TGTGCCAGCAGCTTAGGACAGGGTAGCGAGACCCAGTACTTC.

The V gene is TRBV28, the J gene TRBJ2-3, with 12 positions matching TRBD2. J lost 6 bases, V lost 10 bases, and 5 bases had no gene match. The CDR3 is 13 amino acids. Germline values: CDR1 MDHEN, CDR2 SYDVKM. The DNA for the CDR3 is TGTGCCATCAACGGACTAGCGGGGGATACGCAGTATTTT. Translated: CAINGLAGDTQYF. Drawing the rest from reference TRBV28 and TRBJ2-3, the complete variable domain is DVKVTQSSRYLVKRTGEKVFLECVQDMDHENMFWYRQDPGLGLRLIYFSYDVKMKEKGDIPEGYSVSREKKERFSLILESASTNQTSMYLCAINGLAGDTQYFGPGTRLTVL.

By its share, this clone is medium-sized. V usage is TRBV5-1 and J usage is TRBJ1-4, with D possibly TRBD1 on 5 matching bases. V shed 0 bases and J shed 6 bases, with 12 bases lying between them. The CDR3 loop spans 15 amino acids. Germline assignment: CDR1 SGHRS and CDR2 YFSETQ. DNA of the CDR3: TGCGCCAGCAGCTTGGCCACAGGTTCCTATGAAAAACTGTTTTTT. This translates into CASSLATGSYEKLFF.

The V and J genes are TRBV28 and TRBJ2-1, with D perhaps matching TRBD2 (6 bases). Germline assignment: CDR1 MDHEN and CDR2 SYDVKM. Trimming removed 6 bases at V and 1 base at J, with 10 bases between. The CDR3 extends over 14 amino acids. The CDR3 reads CASRSGGSYNEQFF. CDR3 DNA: TGTGCCAGCAGATCTGGAGGGTCCTACAATGAGCAGTTCTTC. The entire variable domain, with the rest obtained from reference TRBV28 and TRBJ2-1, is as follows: DVKVTQSSRYLVKRTGEKVFLECVQDMDHENMFWYRQDPGLGLRLIYFSYDVKMKEKGDIPEGYSVSREKKERFSLILESASTNQTSMYLCASRSGGSYNEQFFGPGTRLTVL.

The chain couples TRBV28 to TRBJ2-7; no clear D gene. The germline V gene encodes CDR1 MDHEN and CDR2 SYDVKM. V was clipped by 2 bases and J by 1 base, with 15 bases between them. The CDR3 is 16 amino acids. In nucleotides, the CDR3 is TGTGCCAGCAGTTTAGTATCGGCAGGTGGGTCCTACGAGCAGTACTTC. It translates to CASSLVSAGGSYEQYF.

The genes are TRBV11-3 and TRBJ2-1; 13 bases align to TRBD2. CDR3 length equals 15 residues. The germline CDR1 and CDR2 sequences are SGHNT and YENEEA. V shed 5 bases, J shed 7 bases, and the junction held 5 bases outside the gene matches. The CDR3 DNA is TGTGCCAGCAGCCCGAGGACTAGCGGGGGAAATGAGCAGTTCTTC. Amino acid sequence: CASSPRTSGGNEQFF.

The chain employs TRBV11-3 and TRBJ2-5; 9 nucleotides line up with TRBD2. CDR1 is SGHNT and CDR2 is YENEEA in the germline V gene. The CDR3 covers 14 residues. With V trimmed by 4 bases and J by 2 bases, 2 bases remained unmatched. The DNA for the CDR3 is TGTGCCAGCAGCTCCGGACTAGCGCAAGAGACCCAGTACTTC. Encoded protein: CASSSGLAQETQYF.

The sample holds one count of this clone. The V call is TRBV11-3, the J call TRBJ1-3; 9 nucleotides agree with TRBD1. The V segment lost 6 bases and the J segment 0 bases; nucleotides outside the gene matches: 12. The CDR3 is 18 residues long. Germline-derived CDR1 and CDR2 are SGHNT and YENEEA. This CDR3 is CASRSRDRERSSGNTIYF. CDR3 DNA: TGTGCCAGCAGGTCCCGGGACAGGGAAAGAAGCTCTGGAAACACCATATATTTT.